These 4 T cell receptor beta chains came from one sample sequenced in a study of shared clonotypes between healthy human individuals. Assay: immunoSEQ multiplex PCR; the TCRdb copy retains only in-frame clones and omits some. The sample has fewer than 2.5 million clones; under 95% are singletons. Sample: naive CD4+ T cells from PBMCs. Subset in this sample: CD45RA+ positively selected. The receptors shown here come from a man aged 18 to 29 in good health. Some clones in this sample may be carry-over from other donors' samples.

The CDR3 loop reads CASSLGSLAGVTGELFF. CDR3 nucleotides: TGTGCCAGCAGCTTAGGATCGCTAGCGGGAGTTACCGGGGAGCTGTTTTTT. The V call is TRBV7-3, the J call TRBJ2-2; 10 bases fit TRBD2. Germline V CDR1 and CDR2: SGHTA, FQGTGA. This CDR3 is 17 amino acids long. V dropped 2 bases and J dropped 5; count of bases not matched to a gene: 8.

V and J are TRBV18 and TRBJ2-7, with 8 bases that match TRBD2. V trimming: 2 bases; J trimming: 4 bases; junction bases outside the gene matches: 7. Germline CDR1 and CDR2: KGHSH and LQKENI. CDR3 length: 15 residues. Written as DNA, the CDR3 is TGTGCCAGCTCACCAAGGAGCGGGAGAGATTACGAGCAGTACTTC. The encoded protein is CASSPRSGRDYEQYF.

The chain carries TRBV10-3 and TRBJ2-2; D may be TRBD2 (5 bases). This CDR3 comprises 17 residues. Looked up from germline, CDR1 is ENHRY and CDR2 is SYGVKD. Trimming cost V 5 bases and J 0 bases, with 16 bases left between them. The CDR3 sequence: CAISSWRAATNTGELFF. CDR3 DNA: TGTGCCATCAGTTCATGGCGGGCAGCTACGAACACCGGGGAGCTGTTTTTT.

J is TRBJ1-4 and V is TRBV30; maybe TRBD1 (5 bases). CDR3 length equals 14 residues. V lost 5 bases to trimming and J lost 11 bases, with 21 bases between them. Germline assignment: CDR1 GTSNPN and CDR2 SVGIG (reference sequence). The CDR3 region has the DNA TGTGCCTGGGGGCCGCAGGCCCCCAAGGGGAAACTGTTTTTT. As protein: CAWGPQAPKGKLFF. The full variable domain, completed using reference TRBV30 and TRBJ1-4, is SQTIHQWPATLVQPVGSPLSLECTVEGTSNPNLYWYRQAAGRGLQLLFYSVGIGQISSEVPQNLSASRPQDRQFILSSKKLLLSDSGFYLCAWGPQAPKGKLFFGSGTQLSVL.